Listed below are T cell receptor beta chains from one sample, sequenced in a study of a mutant IDH1 vaccine in newly diagnosed glioma. The table came from immunoSEQ multiplex PCR; TCRdb's copy has only in-frame clones and leaves some out. The sample carries roughly 40,000 clones, about nine tenths recorded once. Their specific antigens are unknown. The sequencing used PBMCs, collected from a glioma patient whose treatment included an IDH1 peptide vaccine. All receptors derive from a man aged 45-65 years with glioma. CDR3s include the opening cysteine and the closing phenylalanine or tryptophan. The D gene is left open where the match is weak. Not every row has a clone size; where given, it reads once, few, many or a size class.

NA	TRBJ1-1	NA	TRBV5-6	CASSLGVGMNTEAFF	TGTGCCAGCAGCTTGGGGGTGGGGATGAACACTGAAGCTTTCTTT
TRBD1	TRBJ2-7	NA	TRBV6-1	CASIRGLYEQYF	TGTGCCAGCATCAGGGGGCTGTACGAGCAGTACTTC
NA	TRBJ1-2	NA	TRBV11-3	CASSLNSPHYGYTF	TGTGCCAGCAGCTTAAACTCTCCCCACTATGGCTACACCTTC
NA	TRBJ1-1	NA	TRBV18	CATTSGIPRVNTEAFF	TGTGCCACCACCAGCGGAATTCCGAGGGTAAACACTGAAGCTTTCTTT
NA	TRBJ2-2	NA	TRBV7-2	CASSQLGPGELFF	TGTGCCAGCAGCCAACTAGGGCCCGGGGAGCTGTTTTTT
TRBD2	TRBJ2-7	NA	TRBV5-8	CASSLGGGPEDEQYF	TGTGCCAGCAGCTTGGGGGGAGGGCCCGAGGACGAGCAGTACTTC
NA	TRBJ1-1	NA	TRBV11-2	CARNGGRGRNTEAFF	TGTGCCAGGAACGGTGGCAGGGGCCGGAACACTGAAGCTTTCTTT
NA	TRBJ2-1	NA	TRBV30	CAWGDLGNEQFF	TGTGCCTGGGGGGATTTGGGGAATGAGCAGTTCTTC
NA	TRBJ1-1	few	TRBV19	CASSIGRVAEAFF	TGTGCCAGTAGTATTGGACGGGTAGCTGAAGCTTTCTTT
NA	TRBJ1-6	NA	TRBV14	CASSPTRDSPLHF	TGTGCCAGCAGCCCTACGCGGGACTCACCCCTCCACTTT
TRBD1	TRBJ1-3	NA	TRBV29-1	CSVEQGAGNTIYF	TGCAGCGTTGAACAGGGGGCTGGAAACACCATATATTTT
TRBD2	TRBJ2-1	NA	TRBV6-5	CASKQSGLAQGEQFF	TGTGCCAGCAAGCAATCGGGACTAGCCCAGGGGGAGCAGTTCTTC
TRBD2	TRBJ2-3	NA	TRBV4-2	CASSQRTSGEGDTQYF	TGTGCCAGCAGCCAAAGGACTAGCGGGGAAGGAGATACGCAGTATTTT
NA	TRBJ1-1	NA	TRBV15	CATSRDRQPNTEAFF	TGTGCCACCAGCAGAGATCGGCAGCCAAACACTGAAGCTTTCTTT
NA	TRBJ1-2	NA	TRBV2	CASSGNDAVSGYTF	TGTGCCAGCAGCGGAAATGACGCAGTGAGCGGCTACACCTTC
NA	TRBJ1-3	NA	TRBV29-1	CSVESRGRGNTIYF	TGCAGCGTTGAATCAAGGGGGAGGGGAAACACCATATATTTT
NA	TRBJ2-2	NA	TRBV7-9	CASSSQGGIPNGELFF	TGTGCCAGCAGCTCACAGGGGGGGATTCCCAACGGGGAGCTGTTTTTT
TRBD1	TRBJ1-5	NA	TRBV28	CASTGGGINQPQHF	TGTGCCAGCACGGGAGGGGGCATCAATCAGCCCCAGCATTTT
NA	TRBJ2-5	NA	TRBV18	CASSPGDNPLRLQETQYF	TGTGCCAGCTCACCGGGAGACAACCCGTTGAGGCTCCAAGAGACCCAGTACTTC
NA	TRBJ1-1	NA	TRBV6-5	CASRRIRDKNTEAFF	TGTGCCAGCCGCCGGATTCGGGACAAGAACACTGAAGCTTTCTTT
TRBD1	TRBJ1-5	NA	TRBV4-1	CASSQDSTGGWPQHF	TGCGCCAGCAGCCAAGATAGCACAGGGGGTTGGCCCCAGCATTTT
TRBD1	TRBJ1-1	NA	TRBV6-6	CASRTQRKTGPEAFF	TGTGCCAGCAGGACACAACGTAAGACAGGGCCCGAGGCTTTCTTT
TRBD2	TRBJ2-3	NA	TRBV4-2	CASSPGTSGGLRTDTQYF	TGTGCCAGCAGCCCAGGGACTAGCGGGGGGCTGAGGACAGATACGCAGTATTTT
NA	TRBJ1-2	NA	TRBV7-6	CASSSFGGNSYGYTF	TGTGCCAGCAGCTCATTTGGGGGTAACTCGTATGGCTACACCTTC
NA	TRBJ1-2	few	TRBV4-3	CASSQDTGGEDYGYTF	TGCGCCAGCAGCCAAGATACGGGGGGAGAGGACTATGGCTACACCTTC
NA	TRBJ1-5	NA	TRBV7-9	CASSALPSGGERNQPQHF	TGTGCCAGCAGCGCGTTGCCTTCGGGAGGGGAAAGAAATCAGCCCCAGCATTTT
NA	TRBJ2-7	once	TRBV23-1	CASSQSWGIEQYF	TGCGCCAGCAGTCAATCTTGGGGGATCGAGCAGTACTTC
NA	TRBJ1-5	NA	TRBV7-2	CASSLDSQPQHF	TGTGCCAGCAGCTTAGATTCTCAGCCCCAGCATTTT
TRBD2	TRBJ2-3	NA	TRBV4-2	CASSQGLAGADTQYF	TGTGCCAGCAGCCAAGGACTAGCGGGGGCAGATACGCAGTATTTT
TRBD1	TRBJ1-5	NA	TRBV27	CASRPGTGNGAQHF	TGTGCCAGCAGACCCGGGACAGGTAATGGGGCCCAGCATTTT
TRBD1	TRBJ2-5	NA	TRBV7-9	CASSLSRGATGQETQYF	TGTGCCAGCAGCTTATCAAGGGGTGCGACAGGGCAAGAGACCCAGTACTTC
TRBD2	TRBJ2-2	NA	TRBV4-1	CASSQATLAGGPRRFTGELFF	TGCGCCAGCAGCCAGGCCACACTAGCGGGGGGGCCTCGGCGTTTCACCGGGGAGCTGTTTTTT
TRBD1	TRBJ2-2	few	TRBV5-4	CASSLGTGGLPGELFF	TGTGCCAGCAGCCTTGGGACAGGGGGCCTCCCCGGGGAGCTGTTTTTT
TRBD1	TRBJ2-7	NA	TRBV19	CASSIGTGQVSYEQYF	TGTGCCAGTAGTATAGGTACGGGACAGGTCTCCTACGAGCAGTACTTC
NA	TRBJ1-2	NA	TRBV2	CASSDSIYGYTF	TGTGCCAGCAGTGACAGCATCTATGGCTACACCTTC
TRBD1	TRBJ1-4	NA	TRBV9	CASSTTGDNEKLFF	TGTGCCAGCAGCACGACAGGGGATAATGAAAAACTGTTTTTT
NA	TRBJ2-4	NA	TRBV2	CASGDREWKNIQYF	TGTGCCAGCGGTGATCGGGAGTGGAAAAACATTCAGTACTTC
NA	TRBJ2-3	NA	TRBV7-9	CASSPPPSTDTQYF	TGTGCCAGCAGCCCTCCCCCTAGCACAGATACGCAGTATTTT
NA	TRBJ2-7	NA	TRBV19	CASSITGSRAVNYEQYF	TGTGCCAGTAGTATTACGGGGTCAAGGGCGGTGAACTACGAGCAGTACTTC
NA	TRBJ2-7	NA	TRBV27	CASSLSGSYEQYF	TGTGCCAGCAGTTTGAGCGGTTCCTACGAGCAGTACTTC
TRBD1	TRBJ1-2	NA	TRBV7-2	CASSPRGVNYGYTF	TGTGCCAGCAGCCCCAGGGGGGTTAACTATGGCTACACCTTC
TRBD2	TRBJ2-1	NA	TRBV2	CASSGTSGYNEQFF	TGTGCCAGCAGCGGGACTAGCGGATACAATGAGCAGTTCTTC
TRBD2	TRBJ2-7	NA	TRBV11-2	CASSFQGRGLAYEQYF	TGTGCCAGCAGCTTCCAGGGGAGGGGACTAGCCTACGAGCAGTACTTC